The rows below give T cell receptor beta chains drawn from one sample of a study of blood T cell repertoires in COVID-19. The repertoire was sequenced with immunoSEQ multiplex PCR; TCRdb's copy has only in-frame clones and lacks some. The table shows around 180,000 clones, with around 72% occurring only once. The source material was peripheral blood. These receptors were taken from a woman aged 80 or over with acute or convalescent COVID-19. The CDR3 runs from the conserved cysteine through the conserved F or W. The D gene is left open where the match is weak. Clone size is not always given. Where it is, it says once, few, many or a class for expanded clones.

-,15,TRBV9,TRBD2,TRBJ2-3,TGTGCCAGCAGCGCCGCGGGAGGGCCTATCGATACGCAGTATTTT,CASSAAGGPIDTQYF
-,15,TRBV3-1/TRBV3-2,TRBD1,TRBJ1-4,TGTGCCAGCAGCCAAAGGGGACAGGGGGTAGAAAAACTGTTTTTT,CASSQRGQGVEKLFF
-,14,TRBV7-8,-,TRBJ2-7,TGTGCCAGCAGCTTAGCGAGAGGAGTCTACGAGCAGTACTTC,CASSLARGVYEQYF
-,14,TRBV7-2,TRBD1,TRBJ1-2,TGTGCCAGCAGCTCTTCGCTGGACAGGGTTGGCTACACCTTC,CASSSSLDRVGYTF
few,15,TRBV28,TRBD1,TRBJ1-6,TGTGCCAGCAAAATCAGGGGGCGTGAAGGTTCACCCCTCCACTTT,CASKIRGREGSPLHF
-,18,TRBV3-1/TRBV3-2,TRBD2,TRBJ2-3,TGTGCCAGCAGCCAAGAGGGTAGTACGGGACTATCGTCGGATACGCAGTATTTT,CASSQEGSTGLSSDTQYF
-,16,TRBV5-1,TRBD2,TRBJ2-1,TGCGCCAGCAGGGACCTAGCGGCGGACGCCTACAATGAGCAGTTCTTC,CASRDLAADAYNEQFF
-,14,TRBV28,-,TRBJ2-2,TGTGCCAGCACCCCGGGACAAGCGACCGGGGAGCTGTTTTTT,CASTPGQATGELFF
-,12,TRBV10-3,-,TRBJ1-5,TGTGCCACCAGTCTTAGCAATCAGCCCCAGCATTTT,CATSLSNQPQHF
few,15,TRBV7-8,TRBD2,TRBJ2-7,TGTGCCAGCAGCGTCCCTAGCGGGAGAATTTACGAGCAGTACTTC,CASSVPSGRIYEQYF
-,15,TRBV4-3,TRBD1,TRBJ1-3,TGCGCCAGCAGCCAAGGACAGGGTTTGGGAAACACCATATATTTT,CASSQGQGLGNTIYF
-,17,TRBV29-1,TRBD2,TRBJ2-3,TGCAGCGTTGAAGCTTTGGGGCTAGCGGGAGGCGCAGATACGCAGTATTTT,CSVEALGLAGGADTQYF
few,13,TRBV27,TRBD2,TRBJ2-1,TGTGCCAGCAGTTTATCAGCGGGGACTGAGCAGTTCTTC,CASSLSAGTEQFF
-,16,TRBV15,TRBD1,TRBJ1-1,TGTGCCACCAGCAGAGATCCGACAGGGCTGGGCACTGAAGCTTTCTTT,CATSRDPTGLGTEAFF
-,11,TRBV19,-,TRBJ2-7,TGTGCCACCTCAGGTACCTACGAGCAGTACTTC,CATSGTYEQYF
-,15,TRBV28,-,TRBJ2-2,TGTGCCAGCAGTTTAGCACAGGGTCACACCGGGGAGCTGTTTTTT,CASSLAQGHTGELFF
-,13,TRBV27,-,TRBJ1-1,TGTGCCAGCAGTTTCGGGGTTAGCACTGAAGCTTTCTTT,CASSFGVSTEAFF
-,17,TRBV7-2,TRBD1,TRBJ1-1,TGTGCCAGCAGCCCACACCTGGGACAGGGGCTTAACACTGAAGCTTTCTTT,CASSPHLGQGLNTEAFF
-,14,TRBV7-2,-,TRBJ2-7,TGTGCCAGCAGCTTTGAGCTGTATAAGCGGGAGCAGTACTTC,CASSFELYKREQYF
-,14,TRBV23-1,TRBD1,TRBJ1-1,TGCGCCAGCAGCCGGGACAGGGGCAACACTGAAGCTTTCTTT,CASSRDRGNTEAFF
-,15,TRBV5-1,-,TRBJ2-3,TGCGCCAGCAGCTACGGAGGCGGAGGCACAGATACGCAGTATTTT,CASSYGGGGTDTQYF
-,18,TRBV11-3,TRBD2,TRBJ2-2,TGTGCCAGCAGCTTAGAGGTCGCGGGGGACGCGAACACCGGGGAGCTGTTTTTT,CASSLEVAGDANTGELFF
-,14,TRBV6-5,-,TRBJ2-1,TGTGCCAGCAGTTACGCCGAGAGGGAATTTGAGCAGTTCTTC,CASSYAEREFEQFF
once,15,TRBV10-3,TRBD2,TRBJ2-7,TGTGCCATCAGAGAACAGCGGGAGGCCTCCTACGAGCAGTACTTC,CAIREQREASYEQYF
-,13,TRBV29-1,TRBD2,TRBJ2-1,TGCAGCGTTGAGACTAGCGGGAGAGAGAAAAAGTTCTTC,CSVETSGREKKFF
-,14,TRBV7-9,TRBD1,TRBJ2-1,TGTGCCAGCAGCGGGTTAACAGGGGTTGGTAAGCAGTTCTTC,CASSGLTGVGKQFF
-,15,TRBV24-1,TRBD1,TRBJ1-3,TGTGCCACCAGTGACCAGGGACAGGGAGGAAACACCATATATTTT,CATSDQGQGGNTIYF
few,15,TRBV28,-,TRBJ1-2,TGTGCCAGCAGTTCCCCAAGTGGAGTAAGGGGAGGCTACACCTTC,CASSSPSGVRGGYTF
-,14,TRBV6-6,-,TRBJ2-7,TGTGCCAGCAGTAGCCCCCCAGGGTCCGACGAGCAGTACTTC,CASSSPPGSDEQYF
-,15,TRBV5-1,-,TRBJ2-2,TGCGCCAGCAGCAATCCGACAGGCCTCACCGGGGAGCTGTTTTTT,CASSNPTGLTGELFF
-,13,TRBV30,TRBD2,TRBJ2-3,TGTGCCCGGCGGGCGGGAGGGGCCGATACGCAGTATTTT,CARRAGGADTQYF
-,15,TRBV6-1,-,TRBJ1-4,TGTGCCAGCAGTGAACAGGGAGGGGGTTTAGAAAAACTGTTTTTT,CASSEQGGGLEKLFF
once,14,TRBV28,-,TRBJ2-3,TGTGCCAGCAGCCCCTGGGCACGTGCAGATACGCAGTATTTT,CASSPWARADTQYF
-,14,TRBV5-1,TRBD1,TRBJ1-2,TGCGCCAGCAGCTACGGACAGGGGTCGTATGGCTACACCTTC,CASSYGQGSYGYTF
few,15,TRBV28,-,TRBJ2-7,TGTGCCAGCAGTTTAAGGCAGGGCCTCTCCTACGAGCAGTACTTC,CASSLRQGLSYEQYF
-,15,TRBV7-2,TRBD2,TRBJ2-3,TGTGCCAGCAGCTTAGACGGGAGGGCCTTTGATACGCAGTATTTT,CASSLDGRAFDTQYF
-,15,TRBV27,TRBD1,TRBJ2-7,TGTGCCAGCAGTATTACCGGGACAGGGCCTTACGAGCAGTACTTC,CASSITGTGPYEQYF